Given below is one T cell receptor beta chain in context. These data belong to a study of blood T cell repertoires in COVID-19. Study as a whole: The United States, Italy and Spain supplied acute and convalescent COVID-19 samples. From T cells, B-cell-depleted T cells, or PBMCs came the material, which was cDNA or gDNA.

In the study's own analysis: Reference gene primer amplification gave nucleated cell count estimates. TCRdb's copy holds only in-frame clones and misses some; the assay was immunoSEQ multiplex PCR. V and J calls and clone size are those listed in that table; D and trimming were worked out from the DNA. The sample contains roughly 180,000 clones, around four fifths of which appear only once. The CDR3 consists of 20 residues. Germline trimming cut 3 bases from V and 6 bases from J; bases unmatched to any gene: 17. Germline loops: CDR1 ENHRY, CDR2 SYGVKD. This chain connects TRBV10-3 to TRBJ2-2, with 12 bases aligning to TRBD2. The TCR sequence derives from a woman under 40 with acute or convalescent COVID-19. Sequenced material: peripheral blood. The CDR3 loop is CAISEGYLAGGPARAGELFF. The CDR3 DNA reads TGTGCCATCAGTGAAGGGTATCTAGCGGGAGGGCCAGCTCGAGCCGGGGAGCTGTTTTTT.